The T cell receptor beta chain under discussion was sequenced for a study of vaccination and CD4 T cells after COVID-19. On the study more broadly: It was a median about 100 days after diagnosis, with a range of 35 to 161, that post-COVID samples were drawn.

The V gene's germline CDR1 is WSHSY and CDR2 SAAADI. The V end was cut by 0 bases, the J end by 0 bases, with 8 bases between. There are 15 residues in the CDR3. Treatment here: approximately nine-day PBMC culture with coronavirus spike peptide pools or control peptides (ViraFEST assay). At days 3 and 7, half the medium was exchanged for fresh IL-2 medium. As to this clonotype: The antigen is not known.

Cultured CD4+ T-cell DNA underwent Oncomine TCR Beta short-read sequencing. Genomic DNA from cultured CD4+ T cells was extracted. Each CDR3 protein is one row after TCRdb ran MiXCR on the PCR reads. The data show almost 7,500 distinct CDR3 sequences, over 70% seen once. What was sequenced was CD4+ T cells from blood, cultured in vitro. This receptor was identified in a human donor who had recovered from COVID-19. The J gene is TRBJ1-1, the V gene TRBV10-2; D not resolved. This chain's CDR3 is CASSESSDLNTEAFF. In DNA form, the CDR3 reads TGCGCCAGCAGTGAGTCCAGTGACTTGAACACTGAAGCTTTCTTT.